The 13 T cell receptor beta chains below were found in one sample sequenced in a study of blood T cell repertoires in COVID-19. Only in-frame clones appear in the TCRdb table, and some are missing; sequencing was by immunoSEQ multiplex PCR. The sample comprises nearly 110,000 clones, 75% to 95% of which are singletons, and 1% to 1.5% rests with the top ten. Sequencing was done on a sample of peripheral blood. These receptors were taken from a woman aged 25 to 39 with acute or convalescent COVID-19.

V is TRBV2 and J is TRBJ2-7; 11 nucleotides match TRBD2. Germline assignment: CDR1 SNHLY and CDR2 FYNNEI. CDR3 size: 15 residues. After removal of 6 bases from V and 5 bases from J, the junction contained 9 bases not matched to a gene. The chain's CDR3 is CASRLAGGRTDEQYF. CDR3 DNA: TGTGCCAGCAGGCTAGCGGGGGGACGCACAGACGAGCAGTACTTC.

The chain couples TRBV15 to TRBJ2-2; TRBD2 might be the D (5 bases). Germline values: CDR1 LNHNV, CDR2 YYDKDF (reference sequence). This CDR3 has 14 residues. The CDR3 DNA reads TGTGCTGCGGGCGGGCGTACGAACACCGGGGAGCTGTTTTTT. This codes for CAAGGRTNTGELFF.

The V and J genes are TRBV28 and TRBJ1-1; TRBD1 is a possible D gene (6 bases). Germline values: CDR1 MDHEN, CDR2 SYDVKM. V lost 1 base to trimming and J lost 1 base, with 13 bases between them. There are 16 residues in the CDR3. CDR3 protein: CASSLLYGQSNTEAFF. DNA of the CDR3: TGTGCCAGCAGTTTATTGTACGGACAGTCGAACACTGAAGCTTTCTTT.

CDR3 DNA sequence: TGTGCCAGCAGTATGACAGGGAACACTGAAGCTTTCTTT. Its translation is CASSMTGNTEAFF. This sequence joins TRBV2 and TRBJ1-1; TRBD1 might be the D (6 bases). This CDR3 has 13 residues. The germline V and J ends were trimmed by 5 bases and 1 base, with 8 bases remaining between them. In germline, CDR1 is SNHLY, CDR2 FYNNEI.

The V call is TRBV30, the J call TRBJ1-5; D is perhaps TRBD1 (6 bases). The CDR3 has 15 amino acids. CDR1 is GTSNPN, CDR2 SVGIG, per germline (reference sequence). Trimming took 0 bases from V and 3 from J, leaving 12 bases between them. Here the CDR3 DNA reads TGTGCCTGGAGTGTAGGGCAGGGGTTCAATCAGCCCCAGCATTTT. It specifies CAWSVGQGFNQPQHF.

About this clone itself: At the DNA level, this CDR3 is encoded by other sequences in the same sample as well. The V and J genes are TRBV10-3 and TRBJ2-7; the match to TRBD2 covers 7 bases. Germline trimming cut 7 bases from V and 4 bases from J; bases unmatched to any gene: 7. Germline V gene lookup returns CDR1 ENHRY and CDR2 SYGVKD. The CDR3 extends over 13 amino acids. The CDR3 sequence: CAITSGGDYEQYF. CDR3 DNA sequence: TGTGCCATCACGAGTGGGGGGGATTACGAGCAGTACTTC.

The chain links TRBV19 to TRBJ2-1; 7 nucleotides align to TRBD1. Unmatched junction bases numbered 12, after V lost 4 bases and J lost 12 bases. This CDR3 has 14 residues. The germline CDR1 and CDR2 sequences are LNHDA and SQIVND (reference sequence). DNA of the CDR3: TGTGCCAGTAGTAGCATGGATTCCAGGGACAGGCAGTTCTTC. Translated: CASSSMDSRDRQFF. Drawing the rest from reference TRBV19 and TRBJ2-1, the complete variable domain is DGGITQSPKYLFRKEGQNVTLSCEQNLNHDAMYWYRQDPGQGLRLIYYSQIVNDFQKGDIAEGYSVSREKKESFPLTVTSAQKNPTAFYLCASSSMDSRDRQFFGPGTRLTVL.

The chain links TRBV11-1 to TRBJ2-1; TRBD1 agrees at 9 bases. The V gene end was trimmed by 4 bases and the J gene end by 4 bases; junction bases not matched to a gene: 8. This CDR3 is 16 amino acids long. Germline CDR1 SGHAT, CDR2 FQDESV (reference sequence). CDR3 loop: CASSSHSGQGYNEQFF. The CDR3 nucleotides are TGTGCCAGCAGCTCACACTCGGGACAGGGTTACAATGAGCAGTTCTTC.

J is TRBJ1-1 and V is TRBV5-6, with a tentative D call TRBD1 (6 bases). This CDR3 has 16 residues. V was clipped by 4 bases and J by 0 bases, with 16 bases between them. Germline V gene data show CDR1 as SGHDT and CDR2 as YYEEEE. CDR3 sequence: CASSPPWDNLNTEAFF. CDR3 in DNA: TGTGCCAGCAGCCCTCCCTGGGACAATCTGAACACTGAAGCTTTCTTT.

DNA of the CDR3: TGTGCCAGCAGCACCACGGACAAGACAGGGTATGGCTACACCTTC. Its translation: CASSTTDKTGYGYTF. The chain recombines TRBV9 with TRBJ1-2, with 7 nucleotides matching TRBD1. Germline CDR1 reads SGDLS; CDR2 reads YYNGEE. With 4 bases clipped from V and 5 bases from J, the junction kept 11 bases outside the gene matches. The length of the CDR3 is 15 residues.

The chain links TRBV5-5 to TRBJ2-3; no clear D gene. From germline, CDR1 is SGHKS and CDR2 YYEKEE (reference sequence). V was shortened by 0 bases and J by 2 bases, with 10 bases between the two germline ends. This CDR3 is 15 amino acids long. The CDR3 bases are TGTGCCAGCAGCTTGGGTGGCAGTCCCACAGATACGCAGTATTTT. It translates to CASSLGGSPTDTQYF.

The gene calls are TRBV9 and TRBJ2-1, with D perhaps matching TRBD1 (6 bases). Germline assignment: CDR1 SGDLS and CDR2 YYNGEE. The ends were cut back, 1 base at V and 3 bases at J, with 14 bases in the middle. This CDR3 spans 16 amino acids. The CDR3 here is CASSVYPGEYYNEQFF. As DNA, the CDR3 is TGTGCCAGCAGCGTATACCCAGGGGAGTACTACAATGAGCAGTTCTTC.

This clone was picked up one time. The V gene is TRBV4-1, the J gene TRBJ2-5; 7 bases are shared with TRBD1. Germline CDR1 is MGHRA and CDR2 is YSYEKL. Trimming cost V 4 bases and J 3 bases; bases outside gene matches: 2. The CDR3 loop spans 13 amino acids. CDR3 region: CASSPGTEETQYF. The CDR3, as DNA: TGCGCCAGCAGCCCAGGGACAGAAGAGACCCAGTACTTC.